The sample holds one count of the clone carrying this T cell receptor (beta chain). The time point: pre-treatment baseline. Samples come from before therapy and from week 3 after the first blockade cycle. Patients had no prior systemic cancer treatment, immunosuppressants or other active cancers. This sample is drawn from a study of blood T cell dynamics during melanoma immunotherapy. Each bulk PBMC sample had 300 to 400 ng DNA loaded. This table comes from immunoSEQ multiplex PCR, and its TCRdb copy is limited to in-frame clones, with some not included. The sample lists 6,600 or so clones; around 80% were seen once. With 7 bases removed from V and 2 bases from J, the gap between germline ends came to 14 bases. Germline CDR1 and CDR2: SGHTA and FQGNSA. The CDR3 has 14 residues.

The sequencing used blood, collected from a patient treated with checkpoint blockade. The source of this sequence is a human donor with melanoma. The chain has TRBV7-2 and TRBJ1-1; D unresolved. The CDR3 region is CASIPWGANTEAFF. In nucleotides, the CDR3 is TGTGCCAGCATCCCGTGGGGAGCCAACACTGAAGCTTTCTTT. Complete variable domain (other parts from reference TRBV7-2 and TRBJ1-1): GAGVSQSPSNKVTEKGKDVELRCDPISGHTALYWYRQSLGQGLEFLIYFQGNSAPDKSGLPSDRFSAERTGGSVSTLTIQRTQQEDSAVYLCASIPWGANTEAFFGQGTRLTVV.